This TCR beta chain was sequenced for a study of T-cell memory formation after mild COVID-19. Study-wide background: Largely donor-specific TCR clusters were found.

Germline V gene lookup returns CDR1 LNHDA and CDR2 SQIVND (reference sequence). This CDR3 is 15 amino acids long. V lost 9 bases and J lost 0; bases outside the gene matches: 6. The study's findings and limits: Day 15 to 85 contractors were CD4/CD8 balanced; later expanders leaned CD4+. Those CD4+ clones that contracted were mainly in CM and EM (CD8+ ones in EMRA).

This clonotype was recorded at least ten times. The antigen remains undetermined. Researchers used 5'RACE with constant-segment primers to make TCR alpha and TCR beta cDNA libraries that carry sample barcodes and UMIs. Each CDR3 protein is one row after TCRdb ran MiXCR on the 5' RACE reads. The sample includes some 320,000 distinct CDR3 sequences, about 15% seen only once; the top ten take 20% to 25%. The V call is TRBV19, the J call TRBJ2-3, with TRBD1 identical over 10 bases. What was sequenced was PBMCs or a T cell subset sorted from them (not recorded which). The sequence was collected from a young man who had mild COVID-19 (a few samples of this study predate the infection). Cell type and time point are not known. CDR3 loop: CASRDRGPSTDTQYF. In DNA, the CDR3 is TGTGCCAGCCGGGACAGGGGTCCTAGCACAGATACGCAGTATTTT.